The present entry profiles one T cell receptor beta chain with its context. CDR3 length: 13 amino acids. V was cut by 4 bases and J by 4 bases, with 9 bases left in between. The germline CDR1 and CDR2 sequences are SGHRS and YFSETQ. The data are from a study of shared T cell receptors in the human thymus. Repertoires were generated with immunoSEQ multiplex PCR, while TCRdb's copy carries only in-frame clones and drops some. The sample yields 600,000 to 900,000 clones, 75% to 90% seen once. Another study also made use of these data, one on human thymus T cells. That study adds: The donors were infants in Finland with congenital heart defects, otherwise immunologically healthy. During corrective heart surgery, resections were taken, and the thymus tissue came from them. Thymic and blood repertoires showed apparently biased V and J gene usage. Related work found strong thymic repertoire overlap between unrelated individuals.

The receptor comes from a girl less than two years old with a congenital heart defect. V gene TRBV5-1 combines with J gene TRBJ1-3; D is undetermined. The sequencing input was thymocytes. The DNA of the CDR3 is TGCGCCAGCAGCCCAAACAACGGAAACACCATATATTTT. Translated: CASSPNNGNTIYF.